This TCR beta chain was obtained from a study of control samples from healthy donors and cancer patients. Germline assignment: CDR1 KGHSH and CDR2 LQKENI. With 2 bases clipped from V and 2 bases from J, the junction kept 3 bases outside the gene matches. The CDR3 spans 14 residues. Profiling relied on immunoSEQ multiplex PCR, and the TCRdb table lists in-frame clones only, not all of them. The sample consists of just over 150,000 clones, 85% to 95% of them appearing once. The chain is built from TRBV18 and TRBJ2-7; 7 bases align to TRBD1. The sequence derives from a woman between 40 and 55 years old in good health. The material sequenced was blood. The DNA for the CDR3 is TGTGCCAGCTCACCAGGGGGACAGACCTACGAGCAGTACTTC. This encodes CASSPGGQTYEQYF.